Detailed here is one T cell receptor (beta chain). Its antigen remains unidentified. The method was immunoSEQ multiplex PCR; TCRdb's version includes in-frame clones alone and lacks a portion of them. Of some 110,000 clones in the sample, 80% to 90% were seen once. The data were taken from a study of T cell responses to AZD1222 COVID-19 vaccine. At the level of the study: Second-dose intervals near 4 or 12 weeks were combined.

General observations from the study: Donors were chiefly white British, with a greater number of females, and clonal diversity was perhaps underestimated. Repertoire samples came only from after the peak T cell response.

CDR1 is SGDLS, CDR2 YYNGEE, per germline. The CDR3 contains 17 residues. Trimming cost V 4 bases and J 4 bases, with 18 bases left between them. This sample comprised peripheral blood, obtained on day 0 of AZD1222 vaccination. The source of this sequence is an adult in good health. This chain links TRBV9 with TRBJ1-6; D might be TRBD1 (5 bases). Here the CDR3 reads CASSPTRVGGYNSPLHF. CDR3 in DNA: TGTGCCAGCAGCCCCACCCGAGTCGGGGGTTATAATTCACCCCTCCACTTT.